This passage covers 7 T cell receptor beta chains from one sample sequenced in a study of siplizumab effects on memory and regulatory T cells. Only in-frame clones appear in the TCRdb table, and some are missing; sequencing was by immunoSEQ multiplex PCR. The sample holds fewer than 30,000 clones, around 83% seen once. The specimen was memory CD4+ T cells sorted from blood. Receptors were obtained from a human donor in good health.

The chain links TRBV7-9 to TRBJ1-4, with 7 bases matching TRBD1. V was clipped by 5 bases and J by 7 bases; unmatched bases: 10. The CDR3 runs to 15 residues. Germline CDR1 SEHNR, CDR2 FQNEAQ (reference sequence). The CDR3 DNA reads as TGTGCCAGCAGCCGGCCGGAAGGGGGCACTGAAAAACTGTTTTTT. Translating it yields CASSRPEGGTEKLFF.

The chain couples TRBV6-1 to TRBJ2-1; D uncertain. The V end lost 8 bases, the J end lost 6 bases, and 17 bases lay between the germline ends. The CDR3 totals 14 residues. Germline CDR1 MNHNS, CDR2 SASEGT. The CDR3 loop is CASSRGTVRNEQFF. CDR3 bases: TGTGCCAGCTCTAGAGGTACAGTTCGCAATGAGCAGTTCTTC.

This chain links TRBV5-4 with TRBJ2-3, with TRBD2 matching over 8 bases. The V segment lost 3 bases and the J segment 6 bases; nucleotides outside the gene matches: 6. The CDR3 runs to 14 residues. Germline CDR1 SGHNT, CDR2 YYREEE (reference sequence). As DNA, the CDR3 is TGTGCCAGCAGCTCGAGCGGGAGCGGGGATACGCAGTATTTT. It codes for CASSSSGSGDTQYF.

V is TRBV7-9 and J is TRBJ2-1, with 7 bases fitting TRBD2. This CDR3 spans 14 amino acids. V trimming: 4 bases; J trimming: 6 bases; junction bases outside the gene matches: 6. Germline CDR1 and CDR2: SEHNR and FQNEAQ (reference sequence). CDR3 sequence reads: CASSSGLPLNEQFF. The CDR3 DNA reads as TGTGCCAGCAGCTCGGGACTACCACTCAATGAGCAGTTCTTC.

This chain connects TRBV18 to TRBJ1-2; 7 bases match TRBD1. Per the germline V gene, CDR1 is KGHSH and CDR2 is LQKENI. The CDR3 sequence is 14 residues long. V was clipped by 3 bases and J by 3 bases; unmatched bases: 4. The CDR3 spells CASSPGDSHYGYTF. The CDR3 nucleotides are TGTGCCAGCTCACCGGGGGACAGTCACTATGGCTACACCTTC.

This chain links TRBV2 with TRBJ1-6; D unclear. In germline, CDR1 is SNHLY, CDR2 FYNNEI. V was shortened by 7 bases and J by 7 bases, with 11 bases between the two germline ends. The CDR3 spans 13 residues. CDR3 sequence: CASMWQQNSPLHF. CDR3 DNA sequence: TGTGCCAGCATGTGGCAGCAGAATTCACCCCTCCACTTT.

This chain links TRBV6-6 with TRBJ2-7; D is uncertain. The germline V and J ends were trimmed by 2 bases and 1 base, with 6 bases remaining between them. Germline assignment: CDR1 MNHNY and CDR2 SVGAGI (reference sequence). This CDR3 is 13 amino acids long. CDR3 sequence: CASSYGVSYEQYF. CDR3 DNA: TGTGCCAGCAGTTACGGGGTTTCCTACGAGCAGTACTTC.